Given below is one TCR beta chain in context. Antigen: not known. This specimen belongs to a study of T cells in localized non-small cell lung cancer. Some clones are missing from TCRdb's copy, which holds only in-frame ones; the method was immunoSEQ multiplex PCR. Of tens of thousands of clones in the sample, roughly 86% were seen once. General study results and limits: Clonality peaked in uninvolved adjacent lung rather than tumor. Greater T cell density in blood accompanied longer overall survival.

The CDR3 spans 16 residues. Per the germline V gene, CDR1 is KGHSH and CDR2 is LQKENI. Deletions cut 1 base from V and 8 bases from J, with 18 bases between. The sample was peripheral blood, taken before any cancer treatment. The V call is TRBV18, the J call TRBJ2-1; D gene ambiguous. This receptor was taken from a man between 35 and 75 years old with stage I squamous cell lung carcinoma. The CDR3 here is CASSPRTGSQVDEQFF. CDR3 nucleotide sequence: TGTGCCAGCTCACCACGAACCGGGTCTCAGGTGGATGAGCAGTTCTTC.